Listed below are T cell receptor beta chains from one sample, sequenced in a study of T cell responses to AZD1222 COVID-19 vaccine. Sequenced by immunoSEQ multiplex PCR; TCRdb stores in-frame clones only, minus some. This table holds around 200,000 clones, around 90% found once. Sample: peripheral blood, taken on day 0 of AZD1222 vaccination. All receptors come from an adult in good health. Each CDR3 is given with its conserved first and last residue. Fields, in order: J gene, D gene, clone size, V gene, CDR3 length, CDR3 DNA, CDR3 protein. A D gene is named only where the DNA matches it firmly. The size entry is marked missing in some rows and otherwise reads once, few, many or a size class.

TRBJ2-3	TRBD2	.	TRBV3-1/TRBV3-2	19	TGTGCCAGCAGCCAATTTCACCTAGCGGGTAGCACTAGCACAGATACGCAGTATTTT	CASSQFHLAGSTSTDTQYF
TRBJ1-2	.	once	TRBV18	15	TGTGCCAGCTCTCCGGGAGGGGGTACTTTTCGTGGCTACACCTTC	CASSPGGGTFRGYTF
TRBJ2-2	.	.	TRBV18	14	TGTGCCAGCTCACCATCGGCCGGGGGCGGGGAGCTGTTTTTT	CASSPSAGGGELFF
TRBJ1-5	.	.	TRBV19	19	TGTGCCAGTAGTATATCTGTTTTACAAGGCAGGGTAAGGGATCAGCCCCAGCATTTT	CASSISVLQGRVRDQPQHF
TRBJ1-5	.	.	TRBV6-4	13	TGTGCCAGCAGTGAGACTGACAATCAGCCCCAGCATTTT	CASSETDNQPQHF
TRBJ2-5	.	.	TRBV9	13	TGTGCCAGCAGCGAGGCGGGAAGGGAGACCCAGTACTTC	CASSEAGRETQYF
TRBJ1-2	.	.	TRBV5-6	15	TGTGCCAGCAGCTTCGACGGAGGATTCGGCTATGGCTACACCTTC	CASSFDGGFGYGYTF
TRBJ2-5	TRBD2	.	TRBV5-1	14	TGCGCCAGCAGCGAGCGGGAGCTTCAAGAGACCCAGTACTTC	CASSERELQETQYF
TRBJ2-1	.	.	TRBV9	15	TGTGCCAGCAGCGTAGAGGGTTTCGGGTACAATGAGCAGTTCTTC	CASSVEGFGYNEQFF
TRBJ1-6	.	.	TRBV30	13	TGTGCCTGGATCCGGACCTATAATTCACCCCTCCACTTT	CAWIRTYNSPLHF
TRBJ1-5	.	.	TRBV5-1	15	TGCGCCAGCAGCTTGGACGGCAATAGCAATCAGCCCCAGCATTTT	CASSLDGNSNQPQHF
TRBJ2-7	TRBD1	.	TRBV15	14	TGTGCCACCAGCAGCGAGACAGGGTTTGGCGAGCAGTACTTC	CATSSETGFGEQYF
TRBJ1-5	.	.	TRBV2	14	TGTGCCAGCAGTGGGGATGGAAGCAATCAGCCCCAGCATTTT	CASSGDGSNQPQHF
TRBJ2-2	TRBD1	.	TRBV24-1	16	TGTGCCACCAGTGACCCGGACAGGTCGAACACCGGGGAGCTGTTTTTT	CATSDPDRSNTGELFF
TRBJ2-7	.	.	TRBV25-1	14	TGTGCCAGCAGTGGTCTAGCGTCGGCCTACGAGCAGTACTTC	CASSGLASAYEQYF
TRBJ1-5	TRBD1	.	TRBV24-1	16	TGTGCCACCAGTGAGGGGGGACAGGGGGCCGGGCAGCCCCAGCATTTT	CATSEGGQGAGQPQHF
TRBJ2-2	.	.	TRBV7-7	15	TGTGCTAGCAGCCCCAGAACGGGGGTGAACGGGGAGCTGTTTTTT	CASSPRTGVNGELFF
TRBJ1-1	.	once	TRBV14	19	TGTGCCAGCAGCCAAGATTGGGCTGCGGTGGGGGTGATGAACACTGAAGCTTTCTTT	CASSQDWAAVGVMNTEAFF
TRBJ2-7	.	.	TRBV6-4	8	TGTGCCAGCAGTGACATCCCCTTC	CASSDIPF
TRBJ2-7	.	once	TRBV5-6	14	TGTGCCAGCAGCCCCTCCGGGAGTACTTACGAGCAGTACTTC	CASSPSGSTYEQYF
TRBJ1-5	.	.	TRBV4-1	16	TGCGCCAGCAGCCAATTCTTTATAGTAGGCAATCAGCCCCAGCATTTT	CASSQFFIVGNQPQHF
TRBJ1-1	.	.	TRBV19	15	TGTGCCAGTAGTGCCTCGGCCCCCCGGAGGGCTGAAGCTTTCTTT	CASSASAPRRAEAFF
TRBJ2-5	TRBD2	.	TRBV5-8	15	TGTGCCAGCAGCTTGGTTCTAGCGGGAAAAGAGACCCAGTACTTC	CASSLVLAGKETQYF
TRBJ2-1	.	.	TRBV7-7	15	TGTGCTAGCAGCTCTGCTAGGGGGTCCTACAATGAGCAGTTCTTC	CASSSARGSYNEQFF
TRBJ1-5	TRBD1	.	TRBV30	14	TGTGCCTGGAGGAGAACAGGGGACAATCAGCCCCAGCATTTT	CAWRRTGDNQPQHF
TRBJ1-1	.	.	TRBV6-5	12	TGTGCCAGCAGGTATGGGGTCACTGAAGCTTTCTTT	CASRYGVTEAFF
TRBJ1-6	.	once	TRBV3-1/TRBV3-2	16	TGTGCCAGCAGCCAAGATTTGGCAGGGAGTGGTTCACCCCTCCACTTT	CASSQDLAGSGSPLHF
TRBJ2-1	TRBD2	once	TRBV29-1	11	TGCAGCATCCCCGGGGGGGGCCATAAGTTCTTC	CSIPGGGHKFF
TRBJ1-1	TRBD1	.	TRBV5-6	15	TGTGCCAGCAGCTTGCCGGGACAGAGGAACACTGAAGCTTTCTTT	CASSLPGQRNTEAFF
TRBJ1-1	TRBD1	once	TRBV2	13	TGTGCCAGCAGACAGGGGATAGAGACTGAAGCTTTCTTT	CASRQGIETEAFF
TRBJ1-2	.	once	TRBV10-1	15	TGCGCCATTGCATGGACGGGACTACCGGGAAGGGGCTACACCTTC	CAIAWTGLPGRGYTF
TRBJ2-5	.	.	TRBV18	12	TGTGCCAGCTCACCTTCATCGGAGACCCAGTACTTC	CASSPSSETQYF
TRBJ2-7	.	.	TRBV4-3	14	TGCGCCAGCAGCCAAGATCAAGGGACCTACGAGCAGTACTTC	CASSQDQGTYEQYF
TRBJ1-4	TRBD1	.	TRBV7-2	15	TGTGCCAGCAGCCAACAGGGGACAACTAATGAAAAACTGTTTTTT	CASSQQGTTNEKLFF
TRBJ2-1	.	.	TRBV27	17	TGTGCCAGCAGTCGATCGGCGACTCCTGAGCAATACAATGAGCAGTTCTTC	CASSRSATPEQYNEQFF
TRBJ1-1	.	.	TRBV28	14	TGTGCCAGCAGTCTTTCACAGAGGAACACTGAAGCTTTCTTT	CASSLSQRNTEAFF
TRBJ1-3	.	once	TRBV28	14	TGTGCCAGCTACAAAGAGGGAGCGGGAAACACCATATATTTT	CASYKEGAGNTIYF